These 29 T cell receptor beta chains were sequenced from one sample in a study of cytomegalovirus exposure and HLA in healthy donors. Both 60 Vbeta primers and 13 Jbeta primers went into the PCR. Some clones are missing from TCRdb's copy, which holds only in-frame ones; the method was immunoSEQ multiplex PCR. The sample includes some 130,000 clones, around 77% of them seen just once. The sample comprised PBMCs. The receptors here all came from a male donor in good health and CMV-seropositive.

The J gene is TRBJ1-3, the V gene TRBV2; D uncertain. CDR3 length: 14 amino acids. Germline CDR1 SNHLY, CDR2 FYNNEI. V was clipped by 8 bases and J by 0 bases, with 11 bases between them. CDR3 bases: TGTGCCAGCGTGCAGGTTTTCTCTGGAAACACCATATATTTT. This encodes CASVQVFSGNTIYF.

This clone appeared a few times. This chain links TRBV16 with TRBJ2-7; possible D gene TRBD1, 5 bases. Germline loops: CDR1 KGHSY, CDR2 FQNENV. There are 14 residues in the CDR3. Trimming pared 0 bases from V and 3 bases from J, leaving 9 bases between. The CDR3 is CASSQSGPIYEQYF. CDR3 coding DNA: TGTGCCAGCAGCCAATCGGGGCCGATCTACGAGCAGTACTTC.

This chain uses TRBV5-1 with TRBJ1-2, with D perhaps matching TRBD1 (5 bases). The CDR3 is 16 amino acids. Germline V gives CDR1 SGHRS, CDR2 YFSETQ. V dropped 5 bases and J dropped 1 base, with 18 bases sitting between them. CDR3 bases: TGCGCCAGCAGTCTTGCGCGACAGAGCCATAACTATGGCTACACCTTC. Its translation is CASSLARQSHNYGYTF.

In this sample, this clone turned up once. V gene TRBV28 combines with J gene TRBJ1-1; D call uncertain. This CDR3 contains 15 residues. V shed 6 bases and J shed 5 bases, with 19 bases lying between them. Germline lookup yields CDR1 MDHEN and CDR2 SYDVKM. CDR3 in amino acids: CASRPRSGVRTEAFF. DNA for the CDR3: TGTGCCAGCAGGCCCCGGTCGGGTGTCCGGACTGAAGCTTTCTTT.

The rearrangement uses TRBV7-2 and TRBJ2-7, with TRBD1 matching 9 bases. The CDR3 has 13 residues. J lost 9 bases, V lost 5 bases, and 8 bases had no gene match. Germline loops: CDR1 SGHTA, CDR2 FQGNSA. CDR3 amino acids: CASSPRTGERQYF. CDR3 DNA: TGTGCCAGCAGCCCCCGGACAGGGGAAAGGCAGTACTTC.

There are a few counts of this clone. The J gene is TRBJ1-1, the V gene TRBV28; D unresolved. The CDR3 consists of 14 residues. V shed 5 bases and J shed 1 base, with 11 bases lying between them. Germline lookup yields CDR1 MDHEN and CDR2 SYDVKM. The DNA for the CDR3 is TGTGCCAGCAGTGACCCCCGACAGAACACTGAAGCTTTCTTT. This encodes CASSDPRQNTEAFF.

The chain recombines TRBV29-1 with TRBJ2-7; the D gene is possibly TRBD1 (5 bases). Germline V gene data show CDR1 as SQVTM and CDR2 as ANQGSEA. This CDR3 has 13 residues. Trimming removed 5 bases at V and 6 bases at J, with 17 bases between. CDR3 protein: CSVLSRQGGEQYF. As DNA, the CDR3 is TGCAGCGTTTTAAGTCGGCAGGGTGGCGAGCAGTACTTC.

The chain uses TRBV28 and TRBJ2-2; D is unclear. Germline-derived CDR1 and CDR2 are MDHEN and SYDVKM. Between the trimmed V and J ends, which lost 3 bases and 6 bases, there was a span of 8 bases. This CDR3 is built from 13 residues. This chain's CDR3 is CASSFTRSGELFF. The CDR3 nucleotides are TGTGCCAGCAGTTTTACGAGGTCCGGGGAGCTGTTTTTT.

The chain is built from TRBV7-3 and TRBJ2-5; no clear D. This CDR3 contains 13 residues. V was pared by 2 bases and J by 5 bases, with 9 bases between. The V gene's germline CDR1 is SGHTA and CDR2 FQGTGA. The CDR3 DNA reads TGTGCCAGCAGCTTAGGAAGGAGTGAGACCCAGTACTTC. Encoded protein: CASSLGRSETQYF.

With regard to this clone: The junction departs from germline at one end; a sequencing error may be responsible. The chain couples TRBV7-9 to TRBJ2-5, with no clear D. The CDR3 has 16 residues. CDR1 is SEHNR and CDR2 is FQNEAQ in the germline V gene (reference sequence). In DNA form, the CDR3 reads TGTTCCAGCAGCTTATGGGCAGATCCCTACCAAGAGACCCAGTACTTC. It is translated as CSSSLWADPYQETQYF.

The chain links TRBV5-6 to TRBJ2-3; 10 nucleotides agree with TRBD1. This CDR3 region has 17 residues. Germline V CDR1 and CDR2: SGHDT, YYEEEE. Trimming removed 3 bases from V and 1 base from J; junction bases left unmatched: 8. CDR3 sequence reads: CASSWARQGAGTDTQYF. As DNA, the CDR3 is TGTGCCAGCAGCTGGGCCCGACAGGGGGCAGGCACAGATACGCAGTATTTT.

This clone was observed once. The rearrangement links TRBV18 to TRBJ1-3; TRBD1 aligns across 7 bases. Germline-derived CDR1 and CDR2 are KGHSH and LQKENI. J gave up 0 bases and V 6 bases, and 11 bases lay outside the gene matches. The length of the CDR3 is 17 residues. The CDR3 region is CASSPGQPISSGNTIYF. The CDR3 nucleotides read TGTGCCAGCTCCCCGGGACAGCCGATAAGCTCTGGAAACACCATATATTTT.

This rearrangement joins TRBV7-8 to TRBJ2-7; no clear D. The length of the CDR3 is 13 residues. In germline, CDR1 is SGHVS, CDR2 FQNEAQ. With 2 bases removed from V and 2 bases from J, the gap between germline ends came to 7 bases. CDR3 region: CASSLRQPYEQYF. CDR3 nucleotides: TGTGCCAGCAGCTTACGACAACCCTACGAGCAGTACTTC.

The rearrangement uses TRBV6-4 and TRBJ2-3, with 10 bases identical to TRBD1. The CDR3 is 16 amino acids. Trimming cost V 3 bases and J 4 bases; bases outside gene matches: 7. Germline CDR1 and CDR2: MRHNA and SNTAGT. The CDR3 DNA reads as TGTGCCAGCAGTGAAAACCGGGACAGGGGTTCAGATACGCAGTATTTT. It codes for CASSENRDRGSDTQYF.

This sequence joins TRBV10-3 and TRBJ2-2; D possibly corresponds to TRBD2 (6 bases). Germline loops: CDR1 ENHRY, CDR2 SYGVKD. The CDR3 contains 12 residues. Trimming took off 7 bases at V and 3 bases at J, with 6 bases between the two ends. Here the CDR3 DNA reads TGTGCCATCAAGCGGGACACCGGGGAGCTGTTTTTT. It codes for CAIKRDTGELFF.

This chain joins TRBV10-3 and TRBJ2-5; 14 positions agree with TRBD2. Germline V gene sequence: CDR1 ENHRY, CDR2 SYGVKD. Trimming at V came to 0 bases and at J to 4 bases, leaving 1 base not matched to a gene. This CDR3 has 16 residues. The DNA of the CDR3 is TGTGCCATCAGTGAGTCGGGACTAGCGGGGGTAGAGACCCAGTACTTC. It specifies CAISESGLAGVETQYF.

With regard to this clone: The germline gene is not matched at one end of the junction; a read error may be the cause. The chain joins TRBV2 to TRBJ2-7; 9 nucleotides match TRBD2. Per germline, CDR1 SNHLY and CDR2 FYNNEI. This CDR3 comprises 11 residues. CDR3 in amino acids: CCSGSSYEQYF. CDR3 DNA: TGCTGTAGCGGGAGCTCCTACGAGCAGTACTTC.

This clone was counted between two and nine times. CDR3 amino acids: CASSERLAGVLEQFF. The CDR3 bases are TGTGCCAGCAGTGAACGACTAGCGGGAGTCCTTGAGCAGTTCTTC. This chain links TRBV2 with TRBJ2-1; the match to TRBD2 covers 12 bases. The CDR3 spans 15 residues. Germline V gene sequence: CDR1 SNHLY, CDR2 FYNNEI. Trimming cost V 2 bases and J 9 bases; bases outside gene matches: 5. The full variable domain, rest sourced from reference TRBV2 and TRBJ2-1, is EPEVTQTPSHQVTQMGQEVILRCVPISNHLYFYWYRQILGQKVEFLVSFYNNEISEKSEIFDDQFSVERPDGSNFTLKIRSTKLEDSAMYFCASSERLAGVLEQFFGPGTRLTVL.

This clone has a single count. J is TRBJ1-4 and V is TRBV5-1, with D maybe TRBD1 (6 bases). The V end was cut by 0 bases, the J end by 10 bases, with 13 bases between. The CDR3 runs to 14 residues. Germline CDR1 reads SGHRS; CDR2 reads YFSETQ. The CDR3 nucleotides are TGCGCCAGCAGCTTGGACAGGGCTAGGGGAAAACTGTTTTTT. It translates to CASSLDRARGKLFF.

This chain joins TRBV9 and TRBJ2-7; 12 positions match TRBD2. CDR1 is SGDLS, CDR2 YYNGEE, per germline. The CDR3 covers 15 residues. Germline trimming cut 4 bases from V and 0 bases from J; bases unmatched to any gene: 2. The CDR3 protein is CASSRLAGDSYEQYF. CDR3 bases: TGTGCCAGCAGCAGACTAGCGGGGGACTCCTACGAGCAGTACTTC. The full variable domain, with the rest looked up from reference TRBV9 and TRBJ2-7, is DSGVTQTPKHLITATGQRVTLRCSPRSGDLSVYWYQQSLDQGLQFLIQYYNGEERAKGNILERFSAQQFPDLHSELNLSSLELGDSALYFCASSRLAGDSYEQYFGPGTRLTVT.

This clone was detected once. This chain joins TRBV6-1 and TRBJ2-3; the D is unclear. The CDR3 is made up of 14 amino acids. V was pared by 2 bases and J by 1 base, with 7 bases between. Germline values: CDR1 MNHNS, CDR2 SASEGT. The DNA of the CDR3 is TGTGCCAGCAGTGAACGGAGCCGCACAGATACGCAGTATTTT. It is translated as CASSERSRTDTQYF.

In its sample, this clone was seen a few times. This chain joins TRBV5-4 and TRBJ2-1, with D unclear. Deletions cut 2 bases from V and 4 bases from J, with 7 bases between. This CDR3 region has 13 residues. CDR1 is SGHNT, CDR2 YYREEE, per germline (reference sequence). DNA for the CDR3: TGTGCCAGCAGCTTTTCGTTTTACAATGAGCAGTTCTTC. This gives the protein CASSFSFYNEQFF.

This clone was observed a handful of times. The V call is TRBV6-8, the J call TRBJ2-5; 7 positions match TRBD1. CDR1 is MNHGY and CDR2 is SAAAGT in the germline V gene. J gave up 0 bases and V 4 bases, and 5 bases lay outside the gene matches. The CDR3 runs to 15 residues. The CDR3 protein is CASSSTGCHQETQYF. The CDR3 DNA follows: TGTGCCAGCAGTTCGACAGGGTGCCACCAAGAGACCCAGTACTTC.

This clone turned up a few times. This chain connects TRBV10-3 to TRBJ2-3; 8 bases are shared with TRBD1. The junction had 9 bases not matched to a gene; V was cut back by 5 bases and J by 2 bases. The CDR3 consists of 16 residues. CDR1 and CDR2 from the germline V gene are ENHRY and SYGVKD. The CDR3 is CAISKVFRGLTDTQYF. CDR3 bases: TGTGCCATCAGTAAGGTCTTCAGGGGGCTCACAGATACGCAGTATTTT.

Only a few counts were recorded for this clone. The chain combines TRBV2 with TRBJ2-5, with TRBD1 as a possible D gene (6 bases). This CDR3 has 15 residues. Germline V lookup: CDR1 SNHLY, CDR2 FYNNEI. V lost 6 bases and J lost 2, with 16 bases in between. The CDR3 coding sequence is TGTGCCAGCAGGAACGGACAGCCAATTCAAGAGACCCAGTACTTC. Translated: CASRNGQPIQETQYF.

The rearrangement joins TRBV27 to TRBJ2-3, with 12 bases fitting TRBD2. CDR1 and CDR2 from the germline V gene are MNHEY and SMNVEV (reference sequence). V lost 9 bases and J lost 2; bases outside the gene matches: 12. CDR3 size: 17 residues. The CDR3 DNA sequence: TGTGCCAGTAGCGAGACTAGCGGGAGTACACCCACAGATACGCAGTATTTT. Protein sequence: CASSETSGSTPTDTQYF.

The rearrangement links TRBV18 to TRBJ2-1; 11 bases line up with TRBD2. Germline V lookup: CDR1 KGHSH, CDR2 LQKENI. The ends lost 5 bases at V and 0 bases at J; junction bases unmatched: 12. CDR3 size: 19 residues. This chain's CDR3 is CASSFRGLADLSSYNEQFF. In DNA, the CDR3 is TGTGCCAGCTCATTCAGGGGACTAGCGGACTTGAGCTCCTACAATGAGCAGTTCTTC.

The V call is TRBV7-9, the J call TRBJ2-5, with 8 bases identical to TRBD2. CDR1 SEHNR and CDR2 FQNEAQ come from the germline V gene (reference sequence). Losses at the gene ends were 5 bases for V and 5 bases for J; bases not matched to a gene: 13. The CDR3 has 16 residues. In nucleotides, the CDR3 is TGTGCCAGCAGCCCGTGGTTTGCGGGAGGCACGGAGACCCAGTACTTC. Amino acids: CASSPWFAGGTETQYF.

The genes are TRBV5-1 and TRBJ1-1, with a possible D match to TRBD1 (5 bases). Trimming cost V 2 bases and J 1 base, with 12 bases left between them. The CDR3 extends over 15 amino acids. Germline V gene lookup returns CDR1 SGHRS and CDR2 YFSETQ. CDR3 in amino acids: CASSLNPRGNTEAFF. The CDR3 bases are TGCGCCAGCAGCTTAAACCCAAGGGGGAACACTGAAGCTTTCTTT.